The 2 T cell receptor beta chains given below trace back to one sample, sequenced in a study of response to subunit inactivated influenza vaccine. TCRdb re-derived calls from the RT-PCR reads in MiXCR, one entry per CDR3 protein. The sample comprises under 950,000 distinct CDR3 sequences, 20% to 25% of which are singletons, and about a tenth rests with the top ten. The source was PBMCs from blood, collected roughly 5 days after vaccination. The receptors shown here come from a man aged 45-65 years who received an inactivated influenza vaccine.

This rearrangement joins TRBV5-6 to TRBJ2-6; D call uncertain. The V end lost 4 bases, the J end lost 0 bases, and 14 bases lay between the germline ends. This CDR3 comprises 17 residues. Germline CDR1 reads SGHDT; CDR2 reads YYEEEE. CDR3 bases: TGTGCCAGCAGCCCGATTGTCCGGCTCTCTGGGGCCAACGTCCTGACTTTC. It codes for CASSPIVRLSGANVLTF.

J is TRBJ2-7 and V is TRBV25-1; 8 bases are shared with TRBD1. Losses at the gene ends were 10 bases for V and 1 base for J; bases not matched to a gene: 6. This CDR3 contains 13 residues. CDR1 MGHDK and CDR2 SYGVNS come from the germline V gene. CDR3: CANLRQGSYEQYF. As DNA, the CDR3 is TGTGCCAACCTTAGACAGGGGTCCTACGAGCAGTACTTC.